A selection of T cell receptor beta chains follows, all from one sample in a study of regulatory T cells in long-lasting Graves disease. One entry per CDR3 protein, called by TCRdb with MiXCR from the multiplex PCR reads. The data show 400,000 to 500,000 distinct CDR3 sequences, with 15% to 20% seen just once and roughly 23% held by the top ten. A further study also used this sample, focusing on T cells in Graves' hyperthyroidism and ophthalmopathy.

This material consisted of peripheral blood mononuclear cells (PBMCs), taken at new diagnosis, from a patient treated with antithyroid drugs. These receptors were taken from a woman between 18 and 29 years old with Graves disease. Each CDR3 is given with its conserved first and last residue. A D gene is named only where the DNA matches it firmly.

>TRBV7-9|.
CASSYSRGGSSYNEQFF
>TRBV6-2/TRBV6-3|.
CASNQLSEQRVYEQYF
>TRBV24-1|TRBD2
CATSDSGRPTLAGGPKDEQYF
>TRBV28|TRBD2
CASSSRGLAGARDTQYF
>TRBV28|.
CASSSLPYNEQFF
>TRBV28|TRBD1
CASNSNRGGETQYF
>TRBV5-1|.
CASSSGGGRIYNEQFF
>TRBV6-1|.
CASKPTGLNTEAFF
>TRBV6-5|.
CASSLSGADEAFF
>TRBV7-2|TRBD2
CASSLIGTRQETQYF
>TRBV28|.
CASSPGTRYGYTF
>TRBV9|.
CASSVGRIERDNEQFF
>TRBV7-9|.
CASSLTEAPYFHEQYF
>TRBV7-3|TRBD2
CASSLTGGRIGEQFF
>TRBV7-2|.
CASSLDRQSYNEQFF
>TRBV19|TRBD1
CASSITGGATGELFF
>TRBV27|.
CASSPPPPSKGGYTF
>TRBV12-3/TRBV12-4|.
CASVGPGNTGELFF
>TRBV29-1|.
CSVETPTVGKNTEAFF
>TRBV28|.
CASSDLLNNEQFF